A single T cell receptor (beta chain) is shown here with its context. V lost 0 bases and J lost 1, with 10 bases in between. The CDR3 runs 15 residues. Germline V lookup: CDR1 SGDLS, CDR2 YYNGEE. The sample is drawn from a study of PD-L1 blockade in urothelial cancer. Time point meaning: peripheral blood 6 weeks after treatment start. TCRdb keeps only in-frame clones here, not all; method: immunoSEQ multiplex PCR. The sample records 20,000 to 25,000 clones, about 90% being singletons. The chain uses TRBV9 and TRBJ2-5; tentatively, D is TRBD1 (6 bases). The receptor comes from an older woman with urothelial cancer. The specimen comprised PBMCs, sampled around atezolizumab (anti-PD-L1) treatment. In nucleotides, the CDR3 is TGTGCCAGCAGCGTAGGGGGGCCCCCCCAAGAGACCCAGTACTTC. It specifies CASSVGGPPQETQYF.